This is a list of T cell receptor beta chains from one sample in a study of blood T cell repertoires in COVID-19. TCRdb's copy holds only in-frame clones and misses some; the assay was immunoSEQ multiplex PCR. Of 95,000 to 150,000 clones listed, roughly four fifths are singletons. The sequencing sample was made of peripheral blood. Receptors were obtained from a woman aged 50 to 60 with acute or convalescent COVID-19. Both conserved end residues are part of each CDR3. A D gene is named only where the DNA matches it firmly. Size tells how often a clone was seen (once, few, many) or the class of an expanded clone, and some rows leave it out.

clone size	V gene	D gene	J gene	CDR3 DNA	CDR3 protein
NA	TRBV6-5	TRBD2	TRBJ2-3	TGTGCCAGCAGTTATTCGACTAGCGGGATTACAGATACGCAGTATTTT	CASSYSTSGITDTQYF
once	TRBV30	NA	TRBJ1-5	TGTGCCTGGAGTGTGACCGAGGCTCAGCCCCAGCATTTT	CAWSVTEAQPQHF
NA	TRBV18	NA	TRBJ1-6	TGTGCCAGCTCACCACCGAGCTATAATTCACCCCTCCACTTT	CASSPPSYNSPLHF
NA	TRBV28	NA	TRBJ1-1	TGTGCCAGCAGTACATTAAACACTGAAGCTTTCTTT	CASSTLNTEAFF
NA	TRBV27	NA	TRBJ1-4	TGTGCCAGCAGTTTATCGGGAGGGTATGGTGAAAAACTGTTTTTT	CASSLSGGYGEKLFF
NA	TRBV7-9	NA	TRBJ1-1	TGTGCCAGCAGCTTAGGACAGAACACTGAAGCTTTCTTT	CASSLGQNTEAFF
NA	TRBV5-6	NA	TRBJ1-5	TGTGCCAGCAGCTTGGGGGCAGGGAGCAATCAGCCCCAGCATTTT	CASSLGAGSNQPQHF
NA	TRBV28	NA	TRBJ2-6	TGTGCCAGCAGTTTAGGAGTCTACTCTGGGGCCAACGTCCTGACTTTC	CASSLGVYSGANVLTF
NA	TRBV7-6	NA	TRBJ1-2	TGTGCCAGCAGCAGAGGGAACTATGGCTACACCTTC	CASSRGNYGYTF
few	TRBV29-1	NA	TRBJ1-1	TGCAGCGTTAGGACAGCTATGAACACTGAAGCTTTCTTT	CSVRTAMNTEAFF
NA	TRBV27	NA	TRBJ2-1	TGTGCCAGCAGTCAAAGGCCCAGGGGAATGAACAATGAGCAGTTCTTC	CASSQRPRGMNNEQFF
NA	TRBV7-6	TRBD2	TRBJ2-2	TGTGCCAGCAGCCCCGGGACTAGCGGTCCGCTCGGGGAGCTGTTTTTT	CASSPGTSGPLGELFF
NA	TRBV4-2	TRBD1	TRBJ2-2	TGTGCCAGCAGCCAAAGGGACAGGGAAGCCGGGGAGCTGTTTTTT	CASSQRDREAGELFF
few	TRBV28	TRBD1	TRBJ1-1	TGTGCCAGCAGTCGTACTCCAGGGGGGGCTTTCTTT	CASSRTPGGAFF
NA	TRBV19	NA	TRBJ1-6	TGTGCCAGTAGTAAAAGGCAGGGTGCCTATAATTCACCCCTCCACTTT	CASSKRQGAYNSPLHF
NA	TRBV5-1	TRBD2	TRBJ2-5	TGCGCCAGCAGCTTGACTAGCGGGATTCAAGAGACCCAGTACTTC	CASSLTSGIQETQYF
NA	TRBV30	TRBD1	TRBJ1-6	TGTGCCTGGAGTTTCCGGGACAGGGATAATTCACCCCTCCACTTT	CAWSFRDRDNSPLHF
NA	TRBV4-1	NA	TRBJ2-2	TGCGCCAGTCAGGATAAATCTAACACCGGGGAGCTGTTTTTT	CASQDKSNTGELFF
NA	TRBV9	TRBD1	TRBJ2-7	TGTGCCAGCAGCCCTCGGACAGGGTCCTACGAGCAGTACTTC	CASSPRTGSYEQYF
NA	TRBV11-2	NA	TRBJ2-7	TGTGCCAGCAGCTTAGGTCCGGGGGGCCCTACTTACGAGCAGTACTTC	CASSLGPGGPTYEQYF
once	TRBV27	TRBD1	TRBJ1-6	TGTGCCAGCAGAATCCGGACAGGCTATAATTCACCCCTCCACTTT	CASRIRTGYNSPLHF
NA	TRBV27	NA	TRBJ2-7	TGTGCCAGCAGTGTAAATGGAGACCTTTACGAGCAGTACTTC	CASSVNGDLYEQYF
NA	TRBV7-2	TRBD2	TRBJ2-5	TGTGCCAGCAGCTTAGAGGGGACTAGCGGGAGTTTGAAGACCCAGTACTTC	CASSLEGTSGSLKTQYF
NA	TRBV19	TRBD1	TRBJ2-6	TGTGCCAGTAGTAGTTGGGACAGGGGATCTGGGGCCAACGTCCTGACTTTC	CASSSWDRGSGANVLTF
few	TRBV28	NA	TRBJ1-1	TGTGCCAGCAGTTTAGGGATTGAGGGATTAGCTTTCTTT	CASSLGIEGLAFF
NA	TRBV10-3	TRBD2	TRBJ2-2	TGTGCCACCGGGGTGGCGGGAGAGTTTTGGGAGCTGTTTTTT	CATGVAGEFWELFF
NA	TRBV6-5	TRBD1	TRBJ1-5	TGTGCCAGCAGAAAGACAGGGGGAAGCAATCAGCCCCAGCATTTT	CASRKTGGSNQPQHF
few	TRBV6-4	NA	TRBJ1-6	TGTGCCAGCAGTGAAGAGGACAGCAGTAATTCACCCCTCCACTTT	CASSEEDSSNSPLHF
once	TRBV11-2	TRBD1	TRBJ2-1	TGTGCCAGCAGCCCGCGGACAGGGCGGATCAATGAGCAGTTCTTC	CASSPRTGRINEQFF
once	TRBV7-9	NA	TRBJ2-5	TGTGCCAGCACCGGGGCCAGAGGGGGTTTGCAGACCCAGTACTTC	CASTGARGGLQTQYF
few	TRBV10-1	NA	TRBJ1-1	TGCGCCCCCTGGGGGGGGGCTGAAGCTTTCTTT	CAPWGGAEAFF
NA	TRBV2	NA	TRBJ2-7	TGTGCCAGCAGGTCTACTAGCTTTCTAGCCTACGAGCAGTACTTC	CASRSTSFLAYEQYF
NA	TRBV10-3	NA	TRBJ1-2	TGTGCCATCAGTGCAACCGACACTAACTATGGCTACACCTTC	CAISATDTNYGYTF
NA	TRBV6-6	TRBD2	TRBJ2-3	TGTGCCAGCAGTCCTAGCGGGGGGATAACAGATACGCAGTATTTT	CASSPSGGITDTQYF
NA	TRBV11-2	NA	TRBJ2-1	TGTGCCAGCAGCTTGCGGGACCCGGACTACAATGAGCAGTTCTTC	CASSLRDPDYNEQFF
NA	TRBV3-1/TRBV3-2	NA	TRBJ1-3	TGTGCCAGCAGCCAAGAGGGGGCGGTTGGAAACACCATATATTTT	CASSQEGAVGNTIYF
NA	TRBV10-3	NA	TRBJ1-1	TGTGCCATCAGTGAGTCGTCTGCAGGGCACACTGAAGCTTTCTTT	CAISESSAGHTEAFF
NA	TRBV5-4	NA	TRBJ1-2	TGTGCCAGCAGCTTGCCGGGTTCCTATGGCTACACCTTC	CASSLPGSYGYTF
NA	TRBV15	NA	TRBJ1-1	TGTGCCACCAGCAGTAGAAAGAACACTGAAGCTTTCTTT	CATSSRKNTEAFF
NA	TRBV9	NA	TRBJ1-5	TGTGCCAGCAGTCTGATGGGGGGGCAGCCCCAGCATTTT	CASSLMGGQPQHF
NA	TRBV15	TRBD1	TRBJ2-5	TGTGCCACCAGCAGAGATGTTAGGAGCAGGGGGGAGACCCAGTACTTC	CATSRDVRSRGETQYF
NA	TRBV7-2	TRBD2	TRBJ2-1	TGTGCCAGCAGGACGTGGGCTAGCGGGGGGATTGAGCAGTTCTTC	CASRTWASGGIEQFF
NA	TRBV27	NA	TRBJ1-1	TGTGCCAGCAGGTACCGACAGTACACTGAAGCTTTCTTT	CASRYRQYTEAFF
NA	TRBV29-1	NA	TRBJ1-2	TGCAGCGTTGAAGAAAGGGGTCCGGACTATGGCTACACCTTC	CSVEERGPDYGYTF
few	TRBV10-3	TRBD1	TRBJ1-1	TGTGCCATCCACACCGCAGGGGGCACTGAAGCTTTCTTT	CAIHTAGGTEAFF
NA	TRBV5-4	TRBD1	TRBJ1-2	TGTGCCAATACCCGGGACAGGGAGTATACTGGCTACACCTTC	CANTRDREYTGYTF
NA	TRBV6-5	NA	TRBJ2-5	TGTGCCAGCAGCCTCCAGGCGGGTACGCAAGAGACCCAGTACTTC	CASSLQAGTQETQYF
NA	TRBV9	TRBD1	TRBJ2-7	TGTGCCAGCAGCGTAGTGGCGACAGGGCCCATCGAGCAGTACTTC	CASSVVATGPIEQYF
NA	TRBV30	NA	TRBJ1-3	TGTGCCTGGAGTGCCACGGGGGCTGGAAACACCATATATTTT	CAWSATGAGNTIYF
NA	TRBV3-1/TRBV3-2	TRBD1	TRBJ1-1	TGTGCCAGCAGCCAAGAAAGTGGAGGGGGCTTCACTGAAGCTTTCTTT	CASSQESGGGFTEAFF
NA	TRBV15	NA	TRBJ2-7	TGTGCCACCAGCAGAGACATGGTAGCCGGGTACGAGCAGTACTTC	CATSRDMVAGYEQYF
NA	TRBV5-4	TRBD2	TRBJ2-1	TGTGCCAGCAGCTTGGATAGCGGGATTTCGTTCTTC	CASSLDSGISFF
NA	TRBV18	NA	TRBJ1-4	TGTGCCAGCTCACTTAACAGCCCTGCTAATGAAAAACTGTTTTTT	CASSLNSPANEKLFF
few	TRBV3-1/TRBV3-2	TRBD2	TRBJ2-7	TGTGCCAGCAGCCCGGGACTAGCGCTTTCCTACGAGCAGTACTTC	CASSPGLALSYEQYF
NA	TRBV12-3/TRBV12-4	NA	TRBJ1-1	TGTGCCGGACGATATAGGGGAAACACTGAAGCTTTCTTT	CAGRYRGNTEAFF
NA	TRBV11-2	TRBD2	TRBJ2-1	TGTGCCAGCAGCTTCGATACTAGCGGGAGGGTGACAGGGCAGTTCTTC	CASSFDTSGRVTGQFF
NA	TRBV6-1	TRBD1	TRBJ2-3	TGTGCCAGCAGTGAACCGGGACAGGGGCTAGATACGCAGTATTTT	CASSEPGQGLDTQYF